This T cell receptor (beta chain) was documented in a study of T cell responses to AZD1222 COVID-19 vaccine (TCRdb year 2021). Regarding the research as a whole: A total of 230 to 250 trial participants underwent TCR sequencing, of whom approximately 200 had received two doses of AZD1222 and some 26 had received two doses of the MenACWY control vaccine. Trial participants were enrolled into age subgroups of 18-55, 56-69 and 70-plus years, which contained 148, 28 and 57 TCR-sequenced participants, respectively. The paper as a whole reports these results and caveats: The vaccine-associated CD4 TCRs covered the entire spike protein, and the dominant responses fell in regions 160-218 and 743-854. Conclusions about previously exposed vaccinees were limited because only a handful of AZD1222 recipients were SARS-CoV-2 seropositive at baseline. In the small 56-69-year group, the increase in depth fell short of significance, most likely because of low power. No day 14 peak-response samples were available, so repertoires were characterized only after the peak T cell response. Epitopes outside the regions mutated in the B.1.351 and B.1.1.7 variants were reportedly recognized by nearly half of the unique spike-specific TCRs. A significant rise in spike-specific TCR breadth and depth was observed after two AZD1222 doses relative to day 0 and relative to MenACWY recipients. Most participants were white British and females outnumbered males, and the authors suggested that clonal diversity may have been underestimated.

The CDR3 sequence holds 16 residues, the cysteine and phenylalanine included. Left in the record is the CDR3 DNA by itself, 48 bases read in frame from the first base. From a lookup of the germline V gene, CDR1 and CDR2 are SQVTM and ANQGSEA. Here V drops 4 bases and J drops 7 bases, and the junction holds 13 bases not matched to any gene. The CDR3 regions of human TCRbeta chains were analyzed by immunosequencing. The study's processing was this. TCRs in the repertoires were matched against a reference library of SARS-CoV-2-specific TCRs that had been generated with the MIRA antigen-specificity platform. Breadth was defined as the fraction of unique TCRs that were SARS-CoV-2-associated, and depth was defined as the fraction of total T cells that were SARS-CoV-2-associated. Each spike-specific TCR was assigned to its reactive spike region and to a CD4 or CD8 class using the MIRA data. Log10-transformed breadth and depth values were compared by one-way ANOVA with Sidak's multiple comparisons tests. TCRdb took this table from immuneACCESS and kept in-frame rearrangements with V and J called. Such tables lack part of the clones; where checked against another copy, unresolved V genes explain under half of the gap, and the rest is unexplained. The V and J calls and the clone size are those of that table, but D and trimming were determined from the DNA. This sample gives under 70,000 clones in total; 79% of them show up just once. The top ten constitute more than 20% of the sample.

The time point label, read with the paper, signifies: baseline before first vaccination. According to the study, the label for this sample's treatment or condition signals: meningococcal conjugate vaccine given as trial control. The vaccinee samples were drawn from two UK trials, COV001 and COV002, one of which was a single-blind randomized controlled phase 2/3 trial testing AZD1222 (ChAdOx1 nCoV-19) in healthy adults. For TCRbeta chain sequencing, PBMC samples were collected from trial participants at day 0 and at day 28 after the second dose. Of note for this clone: The specificity of this receptor is unknown. Within one base of it there is no much larger clone, and no base qualities were kept.

The TCR comes from an adult in good health. The sample here was peripheral blood, taken on day 0 of MenACWY control vaccination. The V and J segments used are TRBV29-1 and TRBJ2-1, with TRBD2 identical over 10 junction bases. The sequenced DNA is TGCAGCGTTGTAAATCACCCACTAGCGGGGTTAAATGAGCAGTTCTTC. The encoded protein is CSVVNHPLAGLNEQFF.